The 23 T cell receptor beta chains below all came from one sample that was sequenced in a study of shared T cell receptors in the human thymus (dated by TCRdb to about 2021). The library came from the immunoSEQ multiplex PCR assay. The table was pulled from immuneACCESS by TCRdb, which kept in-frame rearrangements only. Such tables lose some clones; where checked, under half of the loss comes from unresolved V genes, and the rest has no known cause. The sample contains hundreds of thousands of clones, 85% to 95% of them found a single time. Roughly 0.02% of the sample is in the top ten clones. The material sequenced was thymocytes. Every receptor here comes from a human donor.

CDR3 sequence: CASSHPGQGVAEPQHF. CDR3 nucleotides: TGTGCCAGCAGCCATCCGGGACAGGGAGTAGCGGAGCCCCAGCATTTT. The chain is built from TRBV7-8 and TRBJ1-5, with 9 bases aligning to TRBD1. Germline V gene data show CDR1 as SGHVS and CDR2 as FQNEAQ. CDR3 length: 16 amino acids. Trimming cost V 5 bases and J 8 bases; bases outside gene matches: 13. Full variable domain (rest looked up from reference TRBV7-8 and TRBJ1-5): GAGVSQSPRYKVAKRGQDVALRCDPISGHVSLFWYQQALGQGPEFLTYFQNEAQLDKSGLPSDRFFAERPEGSVSTLKIQRTQQEDSAVYLCASSHPGQGVAEPQHFGDGTRLSIL.

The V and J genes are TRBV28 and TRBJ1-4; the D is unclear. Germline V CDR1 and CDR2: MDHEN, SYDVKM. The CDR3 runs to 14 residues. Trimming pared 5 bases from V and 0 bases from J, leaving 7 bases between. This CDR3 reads CASSHESTNEKLFF. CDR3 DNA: TGTGCCAGCAGTCATGAATCAACTAATGAAAAACTGTTTTTT.

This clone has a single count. CDR3 residues: CASSLTGFQETQYF. The DNA of the CDR3 is TGTGCCAGCAGTCTGACAGGGTTCCAAGAGACCCAGTACTTC. V gene TRBV27 combines with J gene TRBJ2-5, with TRBD1 identical over 7 bases. The CDR3 covers 14 residues. Germline assignment: CDR1 MNHEY and CDR2 SMNVEV (reference sequence). Losses at the gene ends were 5 bases for V and 1 base for J; bases not matched to a gene: 4.

In DNA, the CDR3 is TGTGCCAGCAGCCCTAGGGGAGGGCCTAGAGATACGCAGTATTTT. Its protein is CASSPRGGPRDTQYF. The rearrangement uses TRBV11-2 and TRBJ2-3, with 7 bases identical to TRBD2. V lost 5 bases, J lost 5 bases, and 10 bases stayed unmatched. The germline V gene encodes CDR1 SGHAT and CDR2 FQNNGV. The CDR3 is made up of 15 amino acids.

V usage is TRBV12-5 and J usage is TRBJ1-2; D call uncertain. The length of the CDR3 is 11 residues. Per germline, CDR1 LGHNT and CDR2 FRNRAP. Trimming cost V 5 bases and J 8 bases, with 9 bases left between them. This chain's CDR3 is CASGGFRGYTF. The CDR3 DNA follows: TGTGCTAGTGGTGGGTTCCGCGGCTACACCTTC.

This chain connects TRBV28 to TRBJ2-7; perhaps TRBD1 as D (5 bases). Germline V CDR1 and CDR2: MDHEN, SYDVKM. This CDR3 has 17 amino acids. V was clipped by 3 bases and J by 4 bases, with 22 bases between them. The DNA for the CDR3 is TGTGCCAGCAGTTTGGAACCCTCGGTACAGGTCAAGTACGAGCAGTACTTC. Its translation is CASSLEPSVQVKYEQYF.

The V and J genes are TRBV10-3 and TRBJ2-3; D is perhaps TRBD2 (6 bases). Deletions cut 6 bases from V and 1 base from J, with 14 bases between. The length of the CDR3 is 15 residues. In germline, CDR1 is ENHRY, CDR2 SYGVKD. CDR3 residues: CAIRNDGGGTDTQYF. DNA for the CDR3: TGTGCCATCAGGAACGATGGAGGGGGCACAGATACGCAGTATTTT.

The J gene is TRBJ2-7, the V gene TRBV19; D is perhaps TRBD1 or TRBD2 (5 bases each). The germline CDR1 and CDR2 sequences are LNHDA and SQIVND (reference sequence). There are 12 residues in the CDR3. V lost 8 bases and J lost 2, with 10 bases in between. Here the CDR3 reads CASAGAAYEQYF. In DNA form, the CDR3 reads TGTGCCAGTGCCGGGGCAGCCTACGAGCAGTACTTC.

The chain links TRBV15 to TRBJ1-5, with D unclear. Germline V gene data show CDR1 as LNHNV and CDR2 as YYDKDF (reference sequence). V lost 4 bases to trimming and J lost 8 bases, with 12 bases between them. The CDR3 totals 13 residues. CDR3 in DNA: TGTGCCACCAGCAATAATGGGAGGGAGCCCCAGCATTTT. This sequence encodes CATSNNGREPQHF.

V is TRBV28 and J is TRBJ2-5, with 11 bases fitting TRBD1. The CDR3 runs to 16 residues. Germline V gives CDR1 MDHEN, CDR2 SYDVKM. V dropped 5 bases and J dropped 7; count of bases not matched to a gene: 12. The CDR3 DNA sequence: TGTGCCAGCAGTCCCAGCGCGGACAGGGGGCAGGGGACCCAGTACTTC. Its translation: CASSPSADRGQGTQYF. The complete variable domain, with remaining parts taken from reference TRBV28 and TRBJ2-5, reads DVKVTQSSRYLVKRTGEKVFLECVQDMDHENMFWYRQDPGLGLRLIYFSYDVKMKEKGDIPEGYSVSREKKERFSLILESASTNQTSMYLCASSPSADRGQGTQYFGPGTRLLVL.

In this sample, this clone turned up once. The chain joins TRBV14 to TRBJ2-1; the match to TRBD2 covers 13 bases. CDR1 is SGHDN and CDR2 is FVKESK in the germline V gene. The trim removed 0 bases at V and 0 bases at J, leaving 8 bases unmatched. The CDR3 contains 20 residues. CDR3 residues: CASSQDMGLAGSFSYNEQFF. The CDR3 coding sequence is TGTGCCAGCAGCCAAGATATGGGACTAGCGGGGTCCTTCTCCTACAATGAGCAGTTCTTC. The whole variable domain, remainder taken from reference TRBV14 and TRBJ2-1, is EAGVTQFPSHSVIEKGQTVTLRCDPISGHDNLYWYRRVMGKEIKFLLHFVKESKQDESGMPNNRFLAERTGGTYSTLKVQPAELEDSGVYFCASSQDMGLAGSFSYNEQFFGPGTRLTVL.

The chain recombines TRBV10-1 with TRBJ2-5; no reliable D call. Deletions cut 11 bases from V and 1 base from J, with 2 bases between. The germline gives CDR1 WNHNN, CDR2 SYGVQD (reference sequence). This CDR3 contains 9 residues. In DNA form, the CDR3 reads TGCGCCGGCCAAGAGACCCAGTACTTC. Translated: CAGQETQYF.

The CDR3 spells CASSLREAAYEQYF. CDR3 coding DNA: TGTGCCAGCAGCCTTAGGGAAGCGGCCTACGAGCAGTACTTC. The rearrangement joins TRBV7-8 to TRBJ2-7, with a tentative D call TRBD2 (5 bases). CDR3 length equals 14 residues. Germline CDR1 SGHVS, CDR2 FQNEAQ. The ends were cut back, 5 bases at V and 2 bases at J, with 13 bases in the middle.

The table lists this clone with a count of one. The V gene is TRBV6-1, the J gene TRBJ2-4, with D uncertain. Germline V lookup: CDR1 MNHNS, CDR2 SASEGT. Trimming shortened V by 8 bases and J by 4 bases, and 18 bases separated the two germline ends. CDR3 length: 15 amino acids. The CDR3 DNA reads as TGTGCCAGCGGATATCTAGTAGACCCAAAAAACATTCAGTACTTC. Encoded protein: CASGYLVDPKNIQYF.

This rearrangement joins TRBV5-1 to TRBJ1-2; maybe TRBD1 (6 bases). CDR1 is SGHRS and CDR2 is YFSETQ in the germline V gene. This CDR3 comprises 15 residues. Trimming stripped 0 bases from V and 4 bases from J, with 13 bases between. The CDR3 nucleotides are TGCGCCAGCAGCTTGGGGCAGGGGAGGACCTATGGCTACACCTTC. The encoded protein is CASSLGQGRTYGYTF.

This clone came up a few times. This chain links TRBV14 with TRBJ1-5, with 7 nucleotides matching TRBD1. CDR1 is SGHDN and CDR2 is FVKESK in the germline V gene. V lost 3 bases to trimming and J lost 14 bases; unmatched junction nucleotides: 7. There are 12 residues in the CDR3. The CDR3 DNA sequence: TGTGCCAGCAGCCATGGAACAGGGGTAGAGCATTTT. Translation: CASSHGTGVEHF.

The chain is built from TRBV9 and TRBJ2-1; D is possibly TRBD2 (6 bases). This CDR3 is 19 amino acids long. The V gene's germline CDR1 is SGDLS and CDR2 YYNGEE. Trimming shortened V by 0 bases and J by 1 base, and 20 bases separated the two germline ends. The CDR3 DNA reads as TGTGCCAGCAGCGTAGCTGCTTTAGACGGGAGTAGGTCCTACAATGAGCAGTTCTTC. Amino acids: CASSVAALDGSRSYNEQFF.

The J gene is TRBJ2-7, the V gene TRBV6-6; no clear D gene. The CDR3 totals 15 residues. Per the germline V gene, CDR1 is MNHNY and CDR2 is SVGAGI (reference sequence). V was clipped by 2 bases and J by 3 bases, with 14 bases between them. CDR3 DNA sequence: TGTGCCAGCAGTTACCGCCGGGCAGATGACTACGAGCAGTACTTC. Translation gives CASSYRRADDYEQYF.

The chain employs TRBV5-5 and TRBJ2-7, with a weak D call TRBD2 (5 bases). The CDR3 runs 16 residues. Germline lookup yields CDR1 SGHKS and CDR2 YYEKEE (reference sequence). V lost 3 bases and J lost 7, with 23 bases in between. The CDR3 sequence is CASSWTRGKTSGEQYF. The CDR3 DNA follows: TGTGCCAGCAGCTGGACCCGGGGTAAAACCTCGGGGGAGCAGTACTTC.

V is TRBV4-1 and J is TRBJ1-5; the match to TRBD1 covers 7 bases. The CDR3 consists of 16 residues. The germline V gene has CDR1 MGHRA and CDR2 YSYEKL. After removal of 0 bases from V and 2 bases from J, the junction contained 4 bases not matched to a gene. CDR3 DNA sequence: TGCGCCAGCAGCCAAGATAGAGACAGGGGCAATCAGCCCCAGCATTTT. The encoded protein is CASSQDRDRGNQPQHF.

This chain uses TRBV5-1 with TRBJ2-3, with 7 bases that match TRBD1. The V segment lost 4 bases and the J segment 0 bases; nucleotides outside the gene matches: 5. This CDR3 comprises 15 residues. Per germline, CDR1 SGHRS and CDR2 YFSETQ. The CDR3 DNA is TGCGCCAGCAGCCCCGGACAGGCTAGCACAGATACGCAGTATTTT. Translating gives CASSPGQASTDTQYF.

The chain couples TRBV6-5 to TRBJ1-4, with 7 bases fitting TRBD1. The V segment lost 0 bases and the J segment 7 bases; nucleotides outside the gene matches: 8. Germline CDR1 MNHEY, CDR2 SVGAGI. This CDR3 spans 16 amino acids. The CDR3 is CASSYSIARGIEKLFF. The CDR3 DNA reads TGTGCCAGCAGTTACTCGATCGCCAGGGGGATTGAAAAACTGTTTTTT.

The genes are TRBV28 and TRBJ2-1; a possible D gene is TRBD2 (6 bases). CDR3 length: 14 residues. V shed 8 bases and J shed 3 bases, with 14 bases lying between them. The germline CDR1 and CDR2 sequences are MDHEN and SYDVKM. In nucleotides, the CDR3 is TGTGCCAGCCTGCGGGGAGACGGCTACAATGAGCAGTTCTTC. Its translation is CASLRGDGYNEQFF.